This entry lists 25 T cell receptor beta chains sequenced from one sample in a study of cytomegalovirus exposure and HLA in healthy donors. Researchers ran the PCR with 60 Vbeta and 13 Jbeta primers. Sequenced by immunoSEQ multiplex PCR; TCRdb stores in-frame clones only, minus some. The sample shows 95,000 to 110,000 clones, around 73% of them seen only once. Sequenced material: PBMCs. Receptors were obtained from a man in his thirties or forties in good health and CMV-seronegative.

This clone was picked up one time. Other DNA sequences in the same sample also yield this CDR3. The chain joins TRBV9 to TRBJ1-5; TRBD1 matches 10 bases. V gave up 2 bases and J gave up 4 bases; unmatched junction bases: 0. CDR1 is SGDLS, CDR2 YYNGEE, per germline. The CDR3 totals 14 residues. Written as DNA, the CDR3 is TGTGCCAGCAGCGTGGGACAGGGGAATCAGCCCCAGCATTTT. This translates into CASSVGQGNQPQHF. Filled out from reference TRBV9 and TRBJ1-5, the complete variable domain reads DSGVTQTPKHLITATGQRVTLRCSPRSGDLSVYWYQQSLDQGLQFLIQYYNGEERAKGNILERFSAQQFPDLHSELNLSSLELGDSALYFCASSVGQGNQPQHFGDGTRLSIL.

CDR3 amino acids: CATHSESYEQYF. The CDR3 region has the DNA TGTGCCACCCACAGTGAATCCTACGAGCAGTACTTC. The V gene is TRBV6-1, the J gene TRBJ2-7; D ambiguous. This CDR3 region has 12 residues. With 10 bases removed from V and 1 base from J, the gap between germline ends came to 11 bases. The germline V gene has CDR1 MNHNS and CDR2 SASEGT.

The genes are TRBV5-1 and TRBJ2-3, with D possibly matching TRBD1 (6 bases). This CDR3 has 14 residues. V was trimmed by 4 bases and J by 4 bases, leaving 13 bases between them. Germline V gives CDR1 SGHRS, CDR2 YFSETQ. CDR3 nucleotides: TGCGCCAGCAGCCCGACAGCAGGGGCAGATACGCAGTATTTT. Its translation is CASSPTAGADTQYF.

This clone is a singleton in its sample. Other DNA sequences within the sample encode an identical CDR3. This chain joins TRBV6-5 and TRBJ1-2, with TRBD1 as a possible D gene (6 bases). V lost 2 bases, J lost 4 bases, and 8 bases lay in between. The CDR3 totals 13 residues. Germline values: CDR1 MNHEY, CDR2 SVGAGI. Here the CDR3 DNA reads TGTGCCAGCAGTTACGACAGGAGCTATGGCTACACCTTC. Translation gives CASSYDRSYGYTF.

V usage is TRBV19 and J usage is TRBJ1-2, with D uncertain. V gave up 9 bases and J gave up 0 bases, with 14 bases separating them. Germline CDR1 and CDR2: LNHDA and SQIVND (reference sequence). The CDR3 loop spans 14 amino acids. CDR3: CASTPSGANYGYTF. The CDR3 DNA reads TGTGCCAGCACACCTAGCGGGGCTAACTATGGCTACACCTTC.

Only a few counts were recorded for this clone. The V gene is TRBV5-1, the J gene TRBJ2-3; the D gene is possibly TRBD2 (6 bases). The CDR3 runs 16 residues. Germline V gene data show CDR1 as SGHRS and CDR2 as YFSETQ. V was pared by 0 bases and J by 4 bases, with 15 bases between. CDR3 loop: CASSLAGGAFPDTQYF. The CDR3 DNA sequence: TGCGCCAGCAGCTTGGCCGGGGGAGCGTTCCCAGATACGCAGTATTTT.

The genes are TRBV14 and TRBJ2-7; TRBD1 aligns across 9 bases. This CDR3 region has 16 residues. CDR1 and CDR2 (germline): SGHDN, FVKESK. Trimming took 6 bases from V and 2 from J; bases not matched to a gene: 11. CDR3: CASSYGQGIGPYEQYF. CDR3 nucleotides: TGTGCCAGCAGTTACGGACAGGGGATCGGGCCCTACGAGCAGTACTTC.

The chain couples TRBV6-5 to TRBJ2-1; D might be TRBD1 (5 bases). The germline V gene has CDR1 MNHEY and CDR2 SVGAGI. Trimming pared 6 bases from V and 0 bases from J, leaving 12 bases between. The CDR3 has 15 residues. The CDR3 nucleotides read TGTGCCAGCAGGCAGACAGAGATCTCCTACAATGAGCAGTTCTTC. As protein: CASRQTEISYNEQFF.

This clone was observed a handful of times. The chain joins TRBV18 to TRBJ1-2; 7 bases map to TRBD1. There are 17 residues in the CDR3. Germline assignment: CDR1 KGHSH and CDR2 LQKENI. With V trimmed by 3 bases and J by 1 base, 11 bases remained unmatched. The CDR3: CASSPELQGGFNYGYTF. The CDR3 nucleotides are TGTGCCAGCTCACCCGAATTGCAGGGGGGATTTAACTATGGCTACACCTTC.

CDR3 DNA sequence: TGTGCCAGCAGCGAAACAGGGTTGAACACTGAAGCTTTCTTT. As protein: CASSETGLNTEAFF. The chain has TRBV2 and TRBJ1-1; TRBD1 might be the D (6 bases). The CDR3 has 14 residues. V was shortened by 6 bases and J by 0 bases, with 11 bases between the two germline ends. From germline, CDR1 is SNHLY and CDR2 FYNNEI.

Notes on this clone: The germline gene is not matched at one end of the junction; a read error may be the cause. The CDR3: CASSWMGDRSLF. In DNA form, the CDR3 reads TGTGCCAGCAGCTGGATGGGGGACAGGTCCTTATTC. The chain joins TRBV13 to TRBJ1-2; 8 positions match TRBD1. The germline V gene encodes CDR1 PRHDT and CDR2 FYEKMQ (reference sequence). The CDR3 length is 12 residues.

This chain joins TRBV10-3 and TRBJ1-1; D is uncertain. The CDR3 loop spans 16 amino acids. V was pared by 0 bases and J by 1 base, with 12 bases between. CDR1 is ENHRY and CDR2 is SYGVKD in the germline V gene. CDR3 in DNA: TGTGCCATCAGTGAGTCTGGTTATAGACAGAACACTGAAGCTTTCTTT. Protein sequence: CAISESGYRQNTEAFF.

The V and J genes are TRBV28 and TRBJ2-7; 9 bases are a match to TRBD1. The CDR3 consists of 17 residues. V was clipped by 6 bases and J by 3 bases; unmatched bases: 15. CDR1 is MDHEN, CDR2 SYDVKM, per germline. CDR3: CASSPGAADRGGYEQYF. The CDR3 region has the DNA TGTGCCAGCAGCCCGGGGGCGGCGGACAGGGGAGGCTACGAGCAGTACTTC. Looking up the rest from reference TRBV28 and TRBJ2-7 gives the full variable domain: DVKVTQSSRYLVKRTGEKVFLECVQDMDHENMFWYRQDPGLGLRLIYFSYDVKMKEKGDIPEGYSVSREKKERFSLILESASTNQTSMYLCASSPGAADRGGYEQYFGPGTRLTVT.

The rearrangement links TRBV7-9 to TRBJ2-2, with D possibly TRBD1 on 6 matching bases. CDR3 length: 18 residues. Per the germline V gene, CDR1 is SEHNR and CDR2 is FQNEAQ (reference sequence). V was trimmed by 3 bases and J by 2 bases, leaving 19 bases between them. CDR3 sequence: CASSLGPGTQINTGELFF. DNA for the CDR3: TGTGCCAGCAGCTTGGGCCCCGGGACACAGATAAACACCGGGGAGCTGTTTTTT.

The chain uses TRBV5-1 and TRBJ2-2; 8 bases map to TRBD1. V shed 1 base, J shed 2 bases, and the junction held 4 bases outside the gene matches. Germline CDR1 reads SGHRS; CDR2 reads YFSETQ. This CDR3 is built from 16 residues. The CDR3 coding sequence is TGCGCCAGCAGCTTGTATGACAGGGGAAACACCGGGGAGCTGTTTTTT. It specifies CASSLYDRGNTGELFF.

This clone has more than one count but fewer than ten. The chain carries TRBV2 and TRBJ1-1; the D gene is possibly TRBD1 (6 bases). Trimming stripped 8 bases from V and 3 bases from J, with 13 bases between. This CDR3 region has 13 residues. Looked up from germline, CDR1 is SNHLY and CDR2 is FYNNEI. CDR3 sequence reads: CASPQGPDTEAFF. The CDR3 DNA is TGTGCCAGCCCCCAGGGGCCCGACACTGAAGCTTTCTTT.

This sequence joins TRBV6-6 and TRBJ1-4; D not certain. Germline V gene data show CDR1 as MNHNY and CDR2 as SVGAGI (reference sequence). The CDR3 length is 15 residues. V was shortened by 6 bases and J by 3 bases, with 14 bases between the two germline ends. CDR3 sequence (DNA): TGTGCCAGCAGACTTACTGAGGGCCCTAATGAAAAACTGTTTTTT. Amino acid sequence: CASRLTEGPNEKLFF.

The CDR3 DNA reads TGTGCCAGTAAACAGACGGTGAACACTGAAGCTTTCTTT. It yields the protein CASKQTVNTEAFF. The chain is built from TRBV19 and TRBJ1-1; no clear D. The V end lost 7 bases, the J end lost 0 bases, and 9 bases lay between the germline ends. The germline V gene encodes CDR1 LNHDA and CDR2 SQIVND (reference sequence). The CDR3 has 13 residues.

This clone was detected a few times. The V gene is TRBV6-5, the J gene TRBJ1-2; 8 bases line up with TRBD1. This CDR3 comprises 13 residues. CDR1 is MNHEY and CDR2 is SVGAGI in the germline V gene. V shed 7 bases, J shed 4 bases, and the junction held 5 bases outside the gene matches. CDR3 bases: TGTGCCAGCACGGACAGGGTGGCCTATGGCTACACCTTC. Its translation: CASTDRVAYGYTF.

CDR3 nucleotides: TGTGCCAGTAGTATAGAATGGACTAGCGGGAGGGCCGGGGTCGGGGAGCTGTTTTTT. This translates into CASSIEWTSGRAGVGELFF. The genes are TRBV19 and TRBJ2-2; 15 bases map to TRBD2. The CDR3 extends over 19 amino acids. The V segment lost 0 bases and the J segment 7 bases; nucleotides outside the gene matches: 9. Looked up from germline, CDR1 is LNHDA and CDR2 is SQIVND (reference sequence).

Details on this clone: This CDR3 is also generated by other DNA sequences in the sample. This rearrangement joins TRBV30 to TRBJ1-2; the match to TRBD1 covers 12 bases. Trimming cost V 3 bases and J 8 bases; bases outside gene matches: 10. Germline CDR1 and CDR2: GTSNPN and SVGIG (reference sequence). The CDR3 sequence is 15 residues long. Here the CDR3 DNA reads TGTGCCTGGAGCATAGGGACAGGGGGCGCGGCAGGCTACACCTTC. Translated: CAWSIGTGGAAGYTF.

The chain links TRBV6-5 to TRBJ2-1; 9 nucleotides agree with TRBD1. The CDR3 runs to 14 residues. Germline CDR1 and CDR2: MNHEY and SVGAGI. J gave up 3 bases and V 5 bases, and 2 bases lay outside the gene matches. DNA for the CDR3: TGTGCCAGCAGTCGACAGGGGGGCTACAATGAGCAGTTCTTC. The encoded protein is CASSRQGGYNEQFF.

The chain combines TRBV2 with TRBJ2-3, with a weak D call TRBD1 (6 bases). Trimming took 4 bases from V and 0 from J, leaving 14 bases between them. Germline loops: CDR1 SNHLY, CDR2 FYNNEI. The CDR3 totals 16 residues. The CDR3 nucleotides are TGTGCCAGCAGTGTCCGACAGGAAACTAGCACAGATACGCAGTATTTT. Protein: CASSVRQETSTDTQYF.

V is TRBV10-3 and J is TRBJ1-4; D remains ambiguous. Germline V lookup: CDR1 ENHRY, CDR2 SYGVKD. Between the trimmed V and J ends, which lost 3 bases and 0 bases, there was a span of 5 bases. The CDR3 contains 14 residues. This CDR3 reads CAISDPATNEKLFF. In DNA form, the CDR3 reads TGTGCCATCAGTGACCCGGCAACTAATGAAAAACTGTTTTTT.

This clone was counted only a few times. The chain's CDR3 is CASSTPPYSENTEAFF. The CDR3 region has the DNA TGTGCCAGTAGTACCCCCCCTTATAGCGAGAACACTGAAGCTTTCTTT. This chain connects TRBV19 to TRBJ1-1; D remains ambiguous. This CDR3 has 16 amino acids. Deletions cut 4 bases from V and 1 base from J, with 16 bases between. The germline gives CDR1 LNHDA, CDR2 SQIVND (reference sequence).